Listed below are T cell receptor beta chains from one sample, sequenced in a study of OX40 agonist ivuxolimab in advanced cancers. Produced via immunoSEQ multiplex PCR; TCRdb's table is partial and in-frame only. The table has about 55,000 clones, roughly 86% seen once. Specimen: CD4+ or CD8+ T cells sorted from blood, collected in a trial of the OX40 agonist ivuxolimab. Receptors originate from an adult with an advanced solid tumor such as melanoma, head and neck, liver or kidney cancer. The CDR3 runs from the conserved cysteine through the conserved F or W.

V: TRBV5-4; J: TRBJ2-7; CDR3: CASSPALAGPYEQYF
V: TRBV7-2; J: TRBJ2-1; CDR3: CASSPEPGLGSYNEQFF
V: TRBV7-6; J: TRBJ2-7; CDR3: CASSPGSGSYEQYF
V: TRBV14; J: TRBJ2-3; CDR3: CATRDDGTDTQYF
V: TRBV27; J: TRBJ1-1; CDR3: CASTWSQDRNTEAFF
V: TRBV11-2; J: TRBJ2-7; CDR3: CASLGGSYEQYF
V: TRBV27; J: TRBJ2-2; CDR3: CASSYSGLATNTGELFF
V: TRBV19; J: TRBJ1-1; CDR3: CASSIGQGGNTEAFF
V: TRBV9; J: TRBJ2-5; CDR3: CASSPPFQETQYF
V: TRBV28; J: TRBJ1-4; CDR3: CASSLLYPDGTRRKLFF
V: TRBV6-5; J: TRBJ2-7; CDR3: CASKVWGPSYEQYF
V: TRBV28; J: TRBJ1-1; CDR3: CASSPRDRSTAFF
V: TRBV13; J: TRBJ2-7; CDR3: CASSPSGTGAYEQYF
V: TRBV4-1; J: TRBJ1-2; CDR3: CASSLRQGAYGYTF
V: TRBV18; J: NA; CDR3: CASSGSGRSYEQYF
V: TRBV18; J: TRBJ2-1; CDR3: CASSPLPGGNEQFF
V: TRBV7-9; J: TRBJ2-1; CDR3: CASSLQGSSYNEQFF
V: TRBV25-1; J: TRBJ2-1; CDR3: CASSLEGAYEQFF
V: TRBV6-5; J: TRBJ1-2; CDR3: CASSYGQGGDGYTF
V: TRBV18; J: TRBJ2-3; CDR3: CASSQSTDTQYF
V: TRBV2; J: TRBJ2-1; CDR3: CASRRLAGGPGNEQFF
V: TRBV4-3; J: TRBJ1-6; CDR3: CASSQVPPGQGLSPLHF
V: TRBV15; J: TRBJ2-2; CDR3: CATSREAGTANTGELFF
V: TRBV4-1; J: TRBJ2-7; CDR3: CASSRSEYLVHEQYF
V: TRBV27; J: TRBJ2-1; CDR3: CASHPNRGRGNNEQFF
V: TRBV7-3; J: TRBJ2-3; CDR3: CASSLILISGGPGDTQYF
V: TRBV13; J: TRBJ2-1; CDR3: CASSLGRTGVYNEQFF
V: TRBV9; J: TRBJ2-5; CDR3: CASSVGVAQETQYF
V: TRBV6-6; J: NA; CDR3: CASRSLAGGLYEQYF
V: TRBV27; J: TRBJ1-5; CDR3: CASSFDSFNQPQHF
V: TRBV19; J: TRBJ2-2; CDR3: CASSIPGTELNAGELFF
V: TRBV5-4; J: TRBJ2-1; CDR3: CASSAGTGGLDEQFF
V: TRBV4-2; J: TRBJ2-7; CDR3: CASSQDPVGGPYEQYF
V: TRBV7-9; J: TRBJ1-4; CDR3: CASSSPWGGGEEKLFF
V: TRBV7-3; J: TRBJ1-2; CDR3: CASSIGGSQGGYTF
V: TRBV4-3; J: TRBJ2-1; CDR3: CASSKGTGGFGEQFF